Described below is a single T cell receptor beta chain sequence and its context. Its antigen is unidentified. This specimen comes from a study of CXCR3-negative and CXCR3-positive naive CD8 T cells. Regarding the study as a whole: Compared with CXCR3-negative naive cells, CXCR3-positive naive cells showed more hydrophobic TRB CDR3s.

UMI-labeled TRB cDNA libraries were prepared by 5' RACE. TCRdb re-called the 5' RACE reads and shows each CDR3 protein once, DNA omitted. This sample's clone table lists 100,000 to 150,000 distinct CDR3 sequences. The receptor was derived from a human donor in good health. Some clones in this sample may be carry-over from other donors' samples. Sequenced sample: naive CXCR3+ CD8+ T cells from blood. Subset here: CD45RO-CCR7+CD27+CD95- naive CD8+ T cells expressing CXCR3 (TNR3+).

This CDR3 reads CAVKTGRTDTQYF. V gene TRBV6-6 combines with J gene TRBJ2-3; the D call of TRBD1 rests on TCRdb alone, since no DNA is present to check it. This CDR3 contains 13 residues. CDR1 is MNHNY and CDR2 is SVGAGI in the germline V gene (reference sequence).